The 15 T cell receptor beta chains in this list originate from one sample, sequenced in a study of graft-versus-host responses after intestinal transplantation. Sequencing was performed with immunoSEQ multiplex PCR; in TCRdb, only in-frame clones are kept and a portion is missing. The sample yields around 25,000 clones, roughly 95% seen once. Sequencing used PBMCs, obtained 156 days after intestinal transplant. The receptors shown here come from a human patient who received an intestinal transplant, so some T cells may come from the graft donor.

J is TRBJ1-2 and V is TRBV4-1; possibly TRBD1 for D (6 bases). Germline V CDR1 and CDR2: MGHRA, YSYEKL. This CDR3 has 17 amino acids. The germline V and J ends were trimmed by 1 base and 6 bases, with 21 bases remaining between them. DNA of the CDR3: TGCGCCAGCAGCCAAGTAACGCAGGGGCCCCCTCTTGATGGCTACACCTTC. Translation gives CASSQVTQGPPLDGYTF.

The chain has TRBV9 and TRBJ2-7; D may match TRBD1 or TRBD2 (6 bases each). This CDR3 comprises 15 residues. Trimming stripped 0 bases from V and 2 bases from J, with 12 bases between. Germline loops: CDR1 SGDLS, CDR2 YYNGEE. The CDR3 here is CASSVDRGLAYEQYF. In nucleotides, the CDR3 is TGTGCCAGCAGCGTAGATCGGGGGCTGGCCTACGAGCAGTACTTC.

V usage is TRBV5-8 and J usage is TRBJ2-1; D is unresolved. V dropped 9 bases and J dropped 0 bases, with 22 bases sitting between them. This CDR3 comprises 17 residues. In germline, CDR1 is SGHTS, CDR2 YDEGEE. This CDR3 reads CATFTRGRPSSYNEQFF. The CDR3 bases are TGTGCCACTTTTACTCGAGGCAGGCCAAGCTCCTACAATGAGCAGTTCTTC.

This rearrangement joins TRBV19 to TRBJ1-2, with 8 positions matching TRBD1. Germline values: CDR1 LNHDA, CDR2 SQIVND (reference sequence). Germline trimming cut 6 bases from V and 10 bases from J; bases unmatched to any gene: 13. The length of the CDR3 is 14 residues. The CDR3 DNA is TGTGCCAGTAGCACCGGGACAGGTGACCGAACCTACACCTTC. Protein sequence: CASSTGTGDRTYTF.

The gene calls are TRBV12-5 and TRBJ1-6; D is unresolved. The CDR3 is 13 residues long. Trimming cost V 1 base and J 8 bases, with 6 bases left between them. Germline V lookup: CDR1 LGHNT, CDR2 FRNRAP. CDR3 sequence reads: CASGLEGDSPLHF. DNA of the CDR3: TGTGCTAGTGGTTTGGAGGGAGATTCACCCCTCCACTTT.

The chain uses TRBV7-2 and TRBJ2-5, with 8 bases aligning to TRBD2. The J call is in doubt because the DNA end fits TRBJ2-7 better. Germline V lookup: CDR1 SGHTA, CDR2 FQGNSA. This CDR3 is built from 16 residues. The CDR3: CASSSNLAGSSYEQYF. The CDR3 region has the DNA TGTGCCAGCAGCTCCAACTTAGCGGGGAGCTCCTACGAGCAGTACTTC.

This chain links TRBV4-2 with TRBJ2-4, with D possibly being TRBD2 (5 bases). Deletions cut 4 bases from V and 4 bases from J, with 11 bases between. The CDR3 loop spans 14 amino acids. Germline V lookup: CDR1 LGHNA, CDR2 YNFKEQ. DNA for the CDR3: TGTGCCAGCAGCCGGACCGGCGGGAAAAACATTCAGTACTTC. This encodes CASSRTGGKNIQYF.

This chain uses TRBV6-5 with TRBJ1-1, with D maybe TRBD1 (6 bases). Germline loops: CDR1 MNHEY, CDR2 SVGAGI. This CDR3 spans 14 amino acids. Trimming stripped 4 bases from V and 2 bases from J, with 11 bases between. The CDR3 DNA sequence: TGTGCCAGCAGTTTCGGACAGTTTAACACTGAAGCTTTCTTT. This codes for CASSFGQFNTEAFF.

The chain uses TRBV7-2 and TRBJ2-1, with D perhaps matching TRBD1 or TRBD2 (6 bases each). Trimming took off 5 bases at V and 0 bases at J, with 14 bases between the two ends. This CDR3 is built from 16 residues. The V gene's germline CDR1 is SGHTA and CDR2 FQGNSA. DNA for the CDR3: TGTGCCAGCAGCCCGGGGGCCCCAAGCTCCTACAATGAGCAGTTCTTC. It specifies CASSPGAPSSYNEQFF. Together with reference TRBV7-2 and TRBJ2-1, the CDR3 gives the full variable domain: GAGVSQSPSNKVTEKGKDVELRCDPISGHTALYWYRQSLGQGLEFLIYFQGNSAPDKSGLPSDRFSAERTGGSVSTLTIQRTQQEDSAVYLCASSPGAPSSYNEQFFGPGTRLTVL.

The chain uses TRBV11-3 and TRBJ1-1, with 9 positions matching TRBD1. The CDR3 runs 14 residues. The trim removed 5 bases at V and 1 base at J, leaving 2 bases unmatched. CDR1 and CDR2 from the germline V gene are SGHNT and YENEEA. The CDR3 sequence: CASSTDRGNTEAFF. The CDR3 nucleotides read TGTGCCAGCAGCACGGACAGGGGGAACACTGAAGCTTTCTTT.

The rearrangement links TRBV4-1 to TRBJ2-1, with TRBD2 identical over 11 bases. Losses at the gene ends were 4 bases for V and 1 base for J; bases not matched to a gene: 6. Germline CDR1 is MGHRA and CDR2 is YSYEKL. CDR3 length: 17 amino acids. The CDR3 reads CASSPKTSGASYNEQFF. CDR3 DNA: TGCGCCAGCAGCCCAAAGACTAGCGGGGCTTCCTACAATGAGCAGTTCTTC.

The rearrangement joins TRBV30 to TRBJ1-6, with D possibly being TRBD1 (6 bases). The length of the CDR3 is 16 residues. Germline-derived CDR1 and CDR2 are GTSNPN and SVGIG (reference sequence). V shed 3 bases and J shed 4 bases, with 16 bases lying between them. CDR3 sequence reads: CAWSDTTGQYNSPLHF. The CDR3 nucleotides are TGTGCCTGGAGCGATACCACTGGACAGTATAATTCACCCCTCCACTTT.

The chain joins TRBV19 to TRBJ1-4; no definite D call. Germline CDR1 and CDR2: LNHDA and SQIVND (reference sequence). CDR3 length: 15 amino acids. The V and J ends lost 3 bases and 0 bases respectively, with 8 bases between them. The CDR3 sequence: CASSIRITTNEKLFF. In DNA, the CDR3 is TGTGCCAGTAGTATCCGGATTACAACTAATGAAAAACTGTTTTTT.

The CDR3 is CASSQGSGVGETQYF. The CDR3 DNA follows: TGCGCCAGCAGCCAAGGTTCGGGGGTTGGGGAGACCCAGTACTTC. The chain combines TRBV4-3 with TRBJ2-5, with D maybe TRBD2 (6 bases). V gave up 1 base and J gave up 5 bases, with 14 bases separating them. This CDR3 region has 15 residues. Germline CDR1 is LGHNA and CDR2 is YSLEER.

The gene calls are TRBV18 and TRBJ2-5; TRBD2 matches at 14 bases. Germline-derived CDR1 and CDR2 are KGHSH and LQKENI. The CDR3 extends over 14 amino acids. The J segment lost 4 bases and the V segment lost 8 bases, leaving 3 bases of the junction unmatched. The CDR3 region has the DNA TGTGCCAGCCATGGACTAGCGGGGGGAGAGACCCAGTACTTC. Its protein product is CASHGLAGGETQYF.